This T cell receptor (beta chain) comes out of a study of blood T cell repertoires in COVID-19. On the study more broadly: Material from acute and convalescent COVID-19 was sourced from the United States, Italy and Spain. PBMCs, B-cell-depleted T cells, or T cells provided the cDNA or gDNA that made up the material.

This clone was counted a single time. The germline V gene encodes CDR1 MGHRA and CDR2 YSYEKL. The J segment lost 5 bases and the V segment lost 4 bases, leaving 13 bases of the junction unmatched. The CDR3 contains 17 residues. Original processing methods: Cell counts per sample came from amplifying reference gene primers. Data came from immunoSEQ multiplex PCR; TCRdb stores just in-frame clones and leaves some out. The DNA gave D and trimming, while V, J and clone size come from that table. This sample yields about 26,000 clones, of which 70% to 90% are seen a single time; roughly 2.8% belongs to the top ten.

The TCR sequence derives from a human donor in a cohort sampled during active COVID-19. V is TRBV4-1 and J is TRBJ2-3; 9 bases match TRBD2. Source material: peripheral blood. CDR3 coding DNA: TGCGCCAGCAGCCCCCGGTTAGCGGGAGAATCCGGAGATACGCAGTATTTT. It translates to CASSPRLAGESGDTQYF.